The clone carrying this TCR beta chain was picked up a small number of times. Antigen: not known. This sample stems from a study of T cell repertoires in cytomegalovirus infection. Findings and caveats of the study: Pooled public TCR beta family frequency picked out CMV carriers with the relevant HLA.

Using its own MiXCR run on the reads, TCRdb lists one record per CDR3 protein. The sample has about 890,000 distinct CDR3 sequences; 30% to 40% are singletons. The length of the CDR3 is 16 residues. V was trimmed by 0 bases and J by 0 bases, leaving 9 bases between them. The clonotype comes from a human donor in good health (CMV status not recorded). Some clones in this sample may be carry-over from other donors' samples. This sequence joins TRBV12-3 or TRBV12-4 and TRBJ1-5, with unresolved D. The source material was cultured CD8+ T cells from PBMCs, sampled from culture after CMV antigen stimulation. CDR3 sequence: CASSLAGFNSNQPQHF. DNA for the CDR3: TGTGCCAGCAGTTTAGCAGGGTTTAATAGCAATCAGCCCCAGCATTTT.